This T cell receptor beta chain was sequenced during a study of blood T cell repertoires in COVID-19. Overall study: Acute and convalescent COVID-19 specimens originated in the United States, Italy and Spain. PBMCs, B-cell-depleted T cells, or T cells provided the cDNA or gDNA that made up the material.

The germline gives CDR1 ENHRY, CDR2 SYGVKD. J lost 4 bases, V lost 10 bases, and 8 bases had no gene match. The CDR3 runs 14 residues. Authors' processing steps: Amplified reference gene primers provided the basis for estimating nucleated cell counts. Libraries were prepared by immunoSEQ multiplex PCR; TCRdb keeps only in-frame clonotypes and omits some of them. The V and J calls and clone size were taken over from that table, and D and trimming were inferred from the DNA. The sample consists of about half a million clones, 70% to 90% of them appearing once. The receptor was isolated from a human donor in a cohort sampled during active COVID-19. The specimen sequenced was peripheral blood. The genes are TRBV10-3 and TRBJ2-2, with 8 nucleotides matching TRBD1. This CDR3 is CATRGQGATGELFF. CDR3 sequence (DNA): TGTGCCACACGGGGGCAGGGGGCCACCGGGGAGCTGTTTTTT.